Shown below are 27 T cell receptor beta chains from a single sample sequenced in a study of blood T cells in healthy people across ages. Together with a sample-barcoded 5' primer, a J-beta primer mix was included in a second PCR lasting about 7 to 11 cycles. TCRdb reanalysed the 5' RACE reads using MiXCR and keeps one entry per CDR3 protein. The sample has 720,000 or so distinct CDR3 sequences, around two fifths seen once. What was sequenced was blood. These receptors all come from an elderly man in good health.

The chain uses TRBV21-1 and TRBJ2-3; the table's D call, TRBD1, has no DNA check behind it. TRBV21-1 is noted as a pseudogene. There are 17 residues in the CDR3. CDR3 sequence (DNA): TGTGCCAGCAGCAAAGGGGGGCGGACTAGATGCACAGATACGCAGTATTTT. Protein product: CASSKGGRTRCTDTQYF.

This rearrangement joins TRBV6-2 or TRBV6-3 to TRBJ1-2; no firm D call. In germline, CDR1 is MNHEY, CDR2 SVGEGT. The germline V and J ends were trimmed by 2 bases and 3 bases, with 7 bases remaining between them. The CDR3 is made up of 13 amino acids. The DNA for the CDR3 is TGTGCCAGCAGTTACGGTTGGGACTATGGCTACACCTTC. It specifies CASSYGWDYGYTF.

The genes are TRBV20-1 and TRBJ1-2; D may be TRBD1 (6 bases). The CDR3 spans 12 residues. Germline CDR1 reads DFQATT; CDR2 reads SNEGSKA (reference sequence). Trimming stripped 3 bases from V and 8 bases from J, with 13 bases between. The CDR3 spells CSASTGRAGYTF. Written as DNA, the CDR3 is TGCAGTGCTAGTACAGGGAGGGCGGGCTACACCTTC.

This clonotype was recorded many times. The chain has TRBV29-1 and TRBJ1-2; D call uncertain. From germline, CDR1 is SQVTM and CDR2 ANQGSEA. The CDR3 extends over 11 amino acids. The ends were cut back, 4 bases at V and 10 bases at J, with 13 bases in the middle. CDR3 nucleotides: TGCAGCGTTGGTGTCAGAATGGTCTACACCTTC. Residues: CSVGVRMVYTF.

In this sample, this clonotype turned up a few times. The chain employs TRBV6-5 and TRBJ2-3; TRBD1 matches at 8 bases. Germline CDR1 MNHEY, CDR2 SVGAGI. The CDR3 runs to 16 residues. V lost 6 bases to trimming and J lost 5 bases; unmatched junction nucleotides: 13. CDR3 nucleotide sequence: TGTGCCAGCAGCCGTGGAGTCAGGGGGCAGCAAGATACGCAGTATTTT. Residues: CASSRGVRGQQDTQYF.

This chain links TRBV6-2 or TRBV6-3 with TRBJ2-5; TRBD2 matches at 14 bases. The CDR3 contains 16 residues. J lost 4 bases, V lost 6 bases, and 7 bases had no gene match. Germline V gene lookup returns CDR1 MNHEY and CDR2 SVGEGT. The CDR3 loop is CASRKLGLAGAETQYF. DNA of the CDR3: TGTGCCAGCAGGAAACTGGGACTAGCGGGGGCAGAGACCCAGTACTTC.

The sample holds many counts of this clonotype. The chain recombines TRBV28 with TRBJ2-1; 7 bases agree with TRBD2. Germline-derived CDR1 and CDR2 are MDHEN and SYDVKM. The CDR3 has 14 residues. The J segment lost 7 bases and the V segment lost 7 bases, leaving 10 bases of the junction unmatched. Here the CDR3 DNA reads TGTGCCAGCACCGGAGCGGGGCGGGAGAATGAGCAGTTCTTC. The encoded protein is CASTGAGRENEQFF. The full variable domain, its missing parts supplied by reference TRBV28 and TRBJ2-1, is DVKVTQSSRYLVKRTGEKVFLECVQDMDHENMFWYRQDPGLGLRLIYFSYDVKMKEKGDIPEGYSVSREKKERFSLILESASTNQTSMYLCASTGAGRENEQFFGPGTRLTVL.

This clonotype was detected only a few times. The chain uses TRBV5-1 and TRBJ1-1; 9 positions match TRBD1. Germline CDR1 and CDR2: SGHRS and YFSETQ. CDR3 length: 15 amino acids. The junction had 10 bases not matched to a gene; V was cut back by 4 bases and J by 6 bases. CDR3 loop: CASSPGQGGGAEAFF. CDR3 bases: TGCGCCAGCAGCCCGGGACAGGGCGGGGGCGCTGAAGCTTTCTTT.

The CDR3 region has the DNA TGTGCCAGCAGCCGGGCAGGGTCGAACACCGGGGAGCTGTTTTTT. It codes for CASSRAGSNTGELFF. The chain carries TRBV9 and TRBJ2-2; possibly TRBD1 for D (5 bases). V lost 4 bases and J lost 0, with 10 bases in between. Per the germline V gene, CDR1 is SGDLS and CDR2 is YYNGEE. The CDR3 spans 15 residues.

This clonotype was recorded a few times. The V and J genes are TRBV11-2 and TRBJ2-4; 8 nucleotides line up with TRBD2. V lost 0 bases, J lost 1 base, and 5 bases stayed unmatched. The CDR3 consists of 17 residues. From germline, CDR1 is SGHAT and CDR2 FQNNGV. The CDR3 loop is CASSLEGGGRAKNIQYF. Here the CDR3 DNA reads TGTGCCAGCAGCTTAGAAGGAGGCGGGAGGGCCAAAAACATTCAGTACTTC.

The rearrangement uses TRBV18 and TRBJ2-1; D not certain. The CDR3 loop spans 14 amino acids. Between the trimmed V and J ends, which lost 4 bases and 4 bases, there was a span of 11 bases. The V gene's germline CDR1 is KGHSH and CDR2 LQKENI. The CDR3 loop is CASSQDLGYNEQFF. The CDR3 DNA sequence: TGTGCCAGCTCACAAGATTTAGGTTACAATGAGCAGTTCTTC.

The rearrangement links TRBV7-9 to TRBJ1-1, with D unclear. This CDR3 comprises 13 residues. Looked up from germline, CDR1 is SEHNR and CDR2 is FQNEAQ (reference sequence). The V end lost 0 bases, the J end lost 10 bases, and 12 bases lay between the germline ends. The CDR3 protein is CASSLAGYGGAFF. The CDR3 coding sequence is TGTGCCAGCAGCTTAGCAGGGTATGGAGGAGCTTTCTTT. Full variable domain (outside the CDR3, taken from reference TRBV7-9 and TRBJ1-1): DTGVSQNPRHKITKRGQNVTFRCDPISEHNRLYWYRQTLGQGPEFLTYFQNEAQLEKSRLLSDRFSAERPKGSFSTLEIQRTEQGDSAMYLCASSLAGYGGAFFGQGTRLTVV.

The chain recombines TRBV20-1 with TRBJ1-2, with D uncertain. The length of the CDR3 is 12 residues. Deletions cut 0 bases from V and 4 bases from J, with 6 bases between. CDR1 DFQATT and CDR2 SNEGSKA come from the germline V gene (reference sequence). This CDR3 is CSARDAPYGYTF. As DNA, the CDR3 is TGCAGTGCTAGAGATGCACCCTATGGCTACACCTTC.

This chain joins TRBV20-1 and TRBJ2-3; tentatively, D is TRBD1 (6 bases). There are 11 residues in the CDR3. CDR1 DFQATT and CDR2 SNEGSKA come from the germline V gene (reference sequence). The ends were cut back, 4 bases at V and 14 bases at J, with 16 bases in the middle. CDR3 sequence: CSATAWGLLYF. CDR3 nucleotides: TGCAGTGCTACGGCCTGGGGGCTTTTGTATTTT.

This clonotype was picked up many times. The chain links TRBV29-1 to TRBJ2-6, with D unclear. This CDR3 comprises 17 residues. Germline V CDR1 and CDR2: SQVTM, ANQGSEA. V was shortened by 2 bases and J by 0 bases, with 14 bases between the two germline ends. DNA of the CDR3: TGCAGCGTTGAACTTTTTACAGTTCGCTCTGGGGCCAACGTCCTGACTTTC. It is translated as CSVELFTVRSGANVLTF.

The V and J genes are TRBV19 and TRBJ1-5; D remains unclear. This CDR3 spans 13 amino acids. CDR1 and CDR2 (germline): LNHDA, SQIVND (reference sequence). Trimming stripped 5 bases from V and 5 bases from J, with 10 bases between. The CDR3 DNA reads TGTGCCAGTAGTCTAAACTTGGATCAGCCCCAGCATTTT. Translated: CASSLNLDQPQHF. The full variable domain, with the rest looked up from reference TRBV19 and TRBJ1-5, is DGGITQSPKYLFRKEGQNVTLSCEQNLNHDAMYWYRQDPGQGLRLIYYSQIVNDFQKGDIAEGYSVSREKKESFPLTVTSAQKNPTAFYLCASSLNLDQPQHFGDGTRLSIL.

This clonotype has just a few counts. The rearrangement links TRBV7-3 to TRBJ2-5, with 10 bases lining up with TRBD2. Germline loops: CDR1 SGHTA, CDR2 FQGTGA. Losses at the gene ends were 4 bases for V and 11 bases for J; bases not matched to a gene: 10. The CDR3 length is 14 residues. The CDR3 bases are TGTGCCAGCAGCTCAGCGGGAGGGATCAATGAGCAGTACTTC. It translates to CASSSAGGINEQYF.

A word on this clonotype: One junction end does not reproduce the germline sequence, and a read error may be involved. The chain links TRBV4-2 to TRBJ2-1, with 10 nucleotides matching TRBD2. CDR3 length: 15 residues. CDR1 and CDR2 from the germline V gene are LGHNA and YNFKEQ. The CDR3 nucleotides read TGTGCCTGCAGCCAATTGCTAGCGGGAGTTAATGAGCAGTTCTTC. Protein product: CACSQLLAGVNEQFF.

With regard to this clonotype: The junction shows a germline mismatch at one end, possibly a read error. The chain links TRBV15 to TRBJ2-6; D is possibly TRBD1 (5 bases). The CDR3 is made up of 19 amino acids. The germline V gene encodes CDR1 LNHNV and CDR2 YYDKDF (reference sequence). The CDR3 reads CATSRDRRQTLSVANVLTF. CDR3 in DNA: TGTGCCACCAGCAGAGATCGGAGACAGACGTTGTCTGTGGCCAACGTCCTGACTTTC.

The chain uses TRBV4-3 and TRBJ1-2; D uncertain. Trimming took 0 bases from V and 4 from J, leaving 18 bases between them. Germline V lookup: CDR1 LGHNA, CDR2 YSLEER. CDR3 length equals 17 residues. For the CDR3, the DNA is TGCGCCAGCAGCCAAGAAGCGTTTGGCAATCACCCCTATGGCTACACCTTC. Its translation is CASSQEAFGNHPYGYTF.

This chain uses TRBV9 with TRBJ2-1; 8 nucleotides line up with TRBD2. This CDR3 has 16 amino acids. CDR1 and CDR2 (germline): SGDLS, YYNGEE. V was clipped by 2 bases and J by 8 bases; unmatched bases: 12. The CDR3 region is CASSVQTGGPFDEQFF. CDR3 sequence (DNA): TGTGCCAGCAGCGTTCAAACGGGAGGGCCTTTTGATGAGCAGTTCTTC.

The genes are TRBV4-2 and TRBJ1-1; D is ambiguous. The CDR3 loop spans 14 amino acids. CDR1 LGHNA and CDR2 YNFKEQ come from the germline V gene. The V gene lost 1 base and the J gene lost 4 bases, with 10 bases spanning the gap. CDR3 bases: TGTGCCAGCAGCCAAGCCCCCACCGGCACTGAAGCTTTCTTT. Its protein product is CASSQAPTGTEAFF.

This clonotype was counted a few times. This chain uses TRBV27 with TRBJ2-1, with 13 nucleotides matching TRBD2. This CDR3 is built from 19 residues. CDR1 is MNHEY and CDR2 is SMNVEV in the germline V gene (reference sequence). The V and J ends lost 3 bases and 5 bases, in that order; junction bases with no gene match: 13. CDR3 coding DNA: TGTGCCAGCAGTTTCCTCCCCCCCGGGACTAGCGGGGACGACAATGAGCAGTTCTTC. Protein product: CASSFLPPGTSGDDNEQFF.

About this clonotype itself: One junction end disagrees with the germline gene, perhaps due to a read error. The chain carries TRBV7-2 and TRBJ2-7; 7 bases align to TRBD1. Germline V gives CDR1 SGHTA, CDR2 FQGNSA. The CDR3 sequence is 15 residues long. The CDR3 sequence is CASSLAGTATYGQYF. The CDR3 DNA sequence: TGTGCCAGCAGCTTAGCTGGGACAGCAACCTACGGGCAGTACTTC.

This clonotype appeared a few times. The V and J genes are TRBV5-1 and TRBJ1-6; D is possibly TRBD1 (6 bases). From germline, CDR1 is SGHRS and CDR2 YFSETQ. Trimming took 1 base from V and 9 from J, leaving 17 bases between them. The CDR3 covers 16 residues. CDR3 coding DNA: TGCGCCAGCAGCTTGTCAGGGGACGGTTCCCTTTCACCCCTCCACTTT. Translated, it gives CASSLSGDGSLSPLHF.

There are a few counts of this clonotype. The DNA for the CDR3 is TGTGCCAGCAGCTTGGCTGACAGGGGAAAACTGTTTTTT. It encodes CASSLADRGKLFF. The gene calls are TRBV5-5 and TRBJ1-4; 8 nucleotides align to TRBD1. Germline trimming cut 0 bases from V and 10 bases from J; bases unmatched to any gene: 2. The CDR3 has 13 amino acids. CDR1 SGHKS and CDR2 YYEKEE come from the germline V gene (reference sequence).

The chain has TRBV20-1 and TRBJ2-7; D could derive from TRBD1 or TRBD2 (5 bases each). Germline values: CDR1 DFQATT, CDR2 SNEGSKA (reference sequence). V lost 8 bases to trimming and J lost 1 base, with 18 bases between them. This CDR3 region has 14 residues. The CDR3 DNA is TGCAGTCCACGGAGGCAGGGATCGTCCTACGAGCAGTACTTC. It is translated as CSPRRQGSSYEQYF.